Listed below are T cell receptor beta chains from one sample, sequenced in a study of a mutant IDH1 vaccine in newly diagnosed glioma. Assay: immunoSEQ multiplex PCR; the TCRdb copy retains only in-frame clones and omits some. This sample carries tens of thousands of clones, 83% of them seen once, and the ten largest clones take 6% to 9.5%. This sample comprised PBMCs, obtained from a glioma patient treated with radiotherapy, temozolomide or both. The source is a woman aged 45-65 years with glioma. Each CDR3 is given with its conserved first and last residue. The order of the fields is V gene, D gene, clone size, J gene, CDR3 DNA, CDR3 protein. The D gene is left open where the match is weak. The size field is filled for only some rows; it gives once, few, many or a size class.

v_call: TRBV9; d_call: TRBD1; clone_size: -; j_call: TRBJ1-2; cdr3_nt: TGTGCCAAGGACAGGGTAGGTCGCTACACCTTC; cdr3_aa: CAKDRVGRYTF
v_call: TRBV7-9; d_call: -; clone_size: -; j_call: TRBJ1-4; cdr3_nt: TGTGCCAGCAGCTCCTCGGGTGGGGGCGCTGGGGAAAAACTGTTTTTT; cdr3_aa: CASSSSGGGAGEKLFF
v_call: TRBV6-1; d_call: -; clone_size: -; j_call: TRBJ2-7; cdr3_nt: TGTGCCAGCAATGATCCTATTGGGGAGCAGTACTTC; cdr3_aa: CASNDPIGEQYF
v_call: TRBV6-1; d_call: TRBD1; clone_size: once; j_call: TRBJ2-7; cdr3_nt: TGTGCCAGCAGGACTCTGACAGGGTCAACCTACGAGCAGTACTTC; cdr3_aa: CASRTLTGSTYEQYF
v_call: TRBV20-1; d_call: -; clone_size: -; j_call: TRBJ2-7; cdr3_nt: TGCAGTGTGGACGAGGACGAGCAGTACTTC; cdr3_aa: CSVDEDEQYF
v_call: TRBV28; d_call: -; clone_size: -; j_call: TRBJ2-4; cdr3_nt: TGTGCCAGCAGTTTAGGATGGGACACGACGTACTTC; cdr3_aa: CASSLGWDTTYF
v_call: TRBV5-4; d_call: -; clone_size: -; j_call: TRBJ1-2; cdr3_nt: TGTGCCAGCAGCTTGGACCACGGGACGGACGATTATGGCTACACCTTC; cdr3_aa: CASSLDHGTDDYGYTF
v_call: TRBV5-4; d_call: -; clone_size: -; j_call: TRBJ1-6; cdr3_nt: TGTGCCAGCAACCTTTATAATTCACCCCTCCACTTT; cdr3_aa: CASNLYNSPLHF
v_call: TRBV9; d_call: -; clone_size: -; j_call: TRBJ1-4; cdr3_nt: TGTGCCAGCAGCGTAGGGTGGCAGCGTGAAAAACTGTTTTTT; cdr3_aa: CASSVGWQREKLFF
v_call: TRBV7-2; d_call: -; clone_size: -; j_call: TRBJ2-2; cdr3_nt: TGTGCCAGCAGCTTCCAATTATACACCGGGGAGCTGTTTTTT; cdr3_aa: CASSFQLYTGELFF
v_call: TRBV10-3; d_call: TRBD2; clone_size: -; j_call: TRBJ2-3; cdr3_nt: TGTGCCATCAGGAGCGGGGGGATCACAGATACGCAGTATTTT; cdr3_aa: CAIRSGGITDTQYF
v_call: TRBV4-2; d_call: -; clone_size: few; j_call: TRBJ1-5; cdr3_nt: TGTGCCAGCAGCCAAATGCCCTTACGGGGAAGCAATCAGCCCCAGCATTTT; cdr3_aa: CASSQMPLRGSNQPQHF
v_call: TRBV27; d_call: -; clone_size: -; j_call: TRBJ2-7; cdr3_nt: TGTGCCAGCAGCCGAGACCCGGGACGCCGCTACGAGCAGTACTTC; cdr3_aa: CASSRDPGRRYEQYF
v_call: TRBV9; d_call: -; clone_size: -; j_call: TRBJ1-2; cdr3_nt: TGTGCCAGCAGCGCCCAGACTTCGGACTATGGCTACACCTTC; cdr3_aa: CASSAQTSDYGYTF
v_call: TRBV27; d_call: -; clone_size: few; j_call: TRBJ2-1; cdr3_nt: TGTGCCTCCCTCGGGGTGACCTCCTACAATGAGCAGTTCTTC; cdr3_aa: CASLGVTSYNEQFF
v_call: TRBV20-1; d_call: -; clone_size: -; j_call: TRBJ2-3; cdr3_nt: TGCAGTGCTCTGACGCAGGATACGCAGTATTTT; cdr3_aa: CSALTQDTQYF
v_call: TRBV29-1; d_call: TRBD2; clone_size: -; j_call: TRBJ2-3; cdr3_nt: TGCAGCGTCCTACTAGCGGGCACAGATACGCAGTATTTT; cdr3_aa: CSVLLAGTDTQYF
v_call: TRBV2; d_call: -; clone_size: once; j_call: TRBJ1-1; cdr3_nt: TGTGCCAGCAGGGTCAGGGACTGGGGCACTGAAGCTTTCTTT; cdr3_aa: CASRVRDWGTEAFF
v_call: TRBV6-1; d_call: -; clone_size: -; j_call: TRBJ1-3; cdr3_nt: TGTGCCAGCAGTGAAATAGGGACTGGAAACACCATATATTTT; cdr3_aa: CASSEIGTGNTIYF
v_call: TRBV7-9; d_call: -; clone_size: -; j_call: TRBJ2-5; cdr3_nt: TGTGCCAGCAGCCTGGACAGAGGGGAGACCCAGTACTTC; cdr3_aa: CASSLDRGETQYF
v_call: TRBV7-2; d_call: -; clone_size: -; j_call: TRBJ2-1; cdr3_nt: TGTGCCAGCAGCTTAGGACCCACCGGCAATGAGCAGTTCTTC; cdr3_aa: CASSLGPTGNEQFF
v_call: TRBV7-3; d_call: TRBD1; clone_size: -; j_call: TRBJ1-2; cdr3_nt: TGTGCCAGCAGCCCGCAGCCCACAGGGGATGATGGCTACACCTTC; cdr3_aa: CASSPQPTGDDGYTF
v_call: TRBV5-1; d_call: -; clone_size: -; j_call: TRBJ2-1; cdr3_nt: TGCGCCAGCAGCTTGGTGACAGACTACAATGAGCAGTTCTTC; cdr3_aa: CASSLVTDYNEQFF
v_call: TRBV7-3; d_call: -; clone_size: -; j_call: TRBJ2-2; cdr3_nt: TGTGCCAGCAGCCTCCAGTCTGCGGGGAACACCGGGGAGCTGTTTTTT; cdr3_aa: CASSLQSAGNTGELFF
v_call: TRBV9; d_call: -; clone_size: -; j_call: TRBJ2-1; cdr3_nt: TGTGCCAGCAGCGTAGCGGACTACAATGAGCAGTTCTTC; cdr3_aa: CASSVADYNEQFF
v_call: TRBV5-6; d_call: -; clone_size: -; j_call: TRBJ1-6; cdr3_nt: TGTGCCAGCAGCTTTCACAGTGGGGGGAATTCACCCCTCCACTTT; cdr3_aa: CASSFHSGGNSPLHF
v_call: TRBV29-1; d_call: -; clone_size: -; j_call: TRBJ1-4; cdr3_nt: TGCAGCGTCGGGCGGCTGGTGCAGGGTGTGGTTGAAAAACTGTTTTTT; cdr3_aa: CSVGRLVQGVVEKLFF
v_call: TRBV2; d_call: -; clone_size: -; j_call: TRBJ2-4; cdr3_nt: TGTGCCAGCACGGTTGGGGGAGCGAAAAACATTCAGTACTTC; cdr3_aa: CASTVGGAKNIQYF
v_call: TRBV19; d_call: TRBD1; clone_size: few; j_call: TRBJ1-2; cdr3_nt: TGTGCCAGTAGTGGCCCGCAGGGGGCTAGGGGCTACACCTTC; cdr3_aa: CASSGPQGARGYTF
v_call: TRBV25-1; d_call: -; clone_size: few; j_call: TRBJ2-7; cdr3_nt: TGTGCCAGCAGTGGGACAGCCTTCTACGAGCAGTACTTC; cdr3_aa: CASSGTAFYEQYF
v_call: TRBV19; d_call: -; clone_size: -; j_call: TRBJ1-1; cdr3_nt: TGTGCCAGTAGTATCCAGTTCGGGGGCACTGAAGCTTTCTTT; cdr3_aa: CASSIQFGGTEAFF
v_call: TRBV9; d_call: -; clone_size: once; j_call: TRBJ2-3; cdr3_nt: TGTGCCAGCAGCGTAGGGTCGGCGAGGGGCACAGATACGCAGTATTTT; cdr3_aa: CASSVGSARGTDTQYF
v_call: TRBV19; d_call: TRBD1; clone_size: -; j_call: TRBJ2-7; cdr3_nt: TGTGCCAGTGCCTCCGGGACAGGCACCTACGAGCAGTACTTC; cdr3_aa: CASASGTGTYEQYF
v_call: TRBV2; d_call: -; clone_size: once; j_call: TRBJ1-5; cdr3_nt: TGTGCCAGCCGGCAGGGCGATAGCAATCAGCCCCAGCATTTT; cdr3_aa: CASRQGDSNQPQHF